The 30 T cell receptor beta chains presented below share a single source sample, sequenced in a study of T cell responses to AZD1222 COVID-19 vaccine. Assay used: immunoSEQ multiplex PCR; TCRdb lists only in-frame clones, some missing. The sample shows approximately 200,000 clones, about nine tenths of them seen only once. Sample: peripheral blood, taken 28 days after the second AZD1222 dose. The receptors here all came from an adult who received the AZD1222 COVID-19 vaccine.

This chain connects TRBV11-3 to TRBJ2-1, with 10 bases aligning to TRBD2. Germline loops: CDR1 SGHNT, CDR2 YENEEA. The CDR3 loop spans 15 amino acids. Germline trimming cut 5 bases from V and 5 bases from J; bases unmatched to any gene: 6. CDR3 amino acids: CASSPRTSGNNEQFF. DNA for the CDR3: TGTGCCAGCAGCCCCCGGACTAGCGGTAACAATGAGCAGTTCTTC.

V is TRBV6-6 and J is TRBJ1-6; D gene ambiguous. Germline loops: CDR1 MNHNY, CDR2 SVGAGI (reference sequence). V lost 5 bases and J 1 base, leaving 15 bases between the germline ends. CDR3 length: 17 residues. The CDR3 region is CASSQAFLGSYNSPLHF. The CDR3 nucleotides read TGTGCCAGCAGTCAGGCCTTTCTTGGATCCTATAATTCACCCCTCCACTTT.

This clone appeared a single time. J is TRBJ1-1 and V is TRBV28; TRBD1 matches 8 bases. After removal of 5 bases from V and 1 base from J, the junction contained 6 bases not matched to a gene. Germline CDR1 is MDHEN and CDR2 is SYDVKM. The length of the CDR3 is 15 residues. As DNA, the CDR3 is TGTGCCAGCAGTCCCGTCGGACAGGGGAACACTGAAGCTTTCTTT. This translates into CASSPVGQGNTEAFF. The entire variable domain, with the rest obtained from reference TRBV28 and TRBJ1-1, is as follows: DVKVTQSSRYLVKRTGEKVFLECVQDMDHENMFWYRQDPGLGLRLIYFSYDVKMKEKGDIPEGYSVSREKKERFSLILESASTNQTSMYLCASSPVGQGNTEAFFGQGTRLTVV.

The V and J genes are TRBV9 and TRBJ2-1; 8 bases match TRBD2. J lost 8 bases, V lost 0 bases, and 10 bases had no gene match. The germline V gene encodes CDR1 SGDLS and CDR2 YYNGEE. The CDR3 is made up of 16 amino acids. The DNA for the CDR3 is TGTGCCAGCAGCGTAGTTCCCGGGAGGGGTTTTTATGAGCAGTTCTTC. As protein: CASSVVPGRGFYEQFF.

This chain joins TRBV6-6 and TRBJ1-1; unclear D gene. The CDR3 has 16 residues. Trimming stripped 7 bases from V and 0 bases from J, with 18 bases between. Germline assignment: CDR1 MNHNY and CDR2 SVGAGI (reference sequence). The CDR3 DNA is TGTGCCAGCACTTCCCCAAAGGGCAGCTTGAACACTGAAGCTTTCTTT. This translates into CASTSPKGSLNTEAFF.

The chain recombines TRBV10-3 with TRBJ2-1; possibly TRBD1 for D (6 bases). Germline V gene lookup returns CDR1 ENHRY and CDR2 SYGVKD. The CDR3 is made up of 15 amino acids. V was pared by 3 bases and J by 7 bases, with 16 bases between. This chain's CDR3 is CAISEGGTGRNEQFF. CDR3 DNA sequence: TGTGCCATCAGTGAAGGGGGAACGGGACGGAATGAGCAGTTCTTC.

V is TRBV20-1 and J is TRBJ2-6, with 8 bases that match TRBD1. The CDR3 is 15 residues long. The germline CDR1 and CDR2 sequences are DFQATT and SNEGSKA (reference sequence). With V trimmed by 3 bases and J by 3 bases, 4 bases remained unmatched. CDR3 coding DNA: TGCAGTGCTAGTCAGGGGGCGCGTGGGGCCAACGTCCTGACTTTC. This translates into CSASQGARGANVLTF.

CDR3 in amino acids: CASSQGTGGGITEAFF. The CDR3 bases are TGCGCCAGCAGCCAGGGAACAGGGGGCGGTATCACTGAAGCTTTCTTT. This chain links TRBV4-1 with TRBJ1-1; 9 nucleotides align to TRBD1. The V gene end was trimmed by 3 bases and the J gene end by 4 bases; junction bases not matched to a gene: 9. This CDR3 is 16 amino acids long. The V gene's germline CDR1 is MGHRA and CDR2 YSYEKL.

This clone was found a few times. The chain links TRBV24-1 to TRBJ1-2; 8 bases are a match to TRBD1. The junction had 4 bases not matched to a gene; V was cut back by 8 bases and J by 6 bases. Germline CDR1 is KGHDR and CDR2 is SFDVKD. The length of the CDR3 is 12 residues. The CDR3 is CATMDRAHGYTF. In nucleotides, the CDR3 is TGTGCCACCATGGACAGGGCGCATGGCTACACCTTC.

The gene calls are TRBV10-3 and TRBJ1-1, with D maybe TRBD1 (5 bases). Trimming took 6 bases from V and 11 from J, leaving 19 bases between them. The CDR3 spans 13 residues. Germline V lookup: CDR1 ENHRY, CDR2 SYGVKD. The CDR3 region is CAISLEQDQEAFF. DNA of the CDR3: TGTGCCATCAGCCTCGAACAGGACCAGGAGGCTTTCTTT.

The sample holds a few counts of this clone. This chain connects TRBV30 to TRBJ1-2, with 7 bases lining up with TRBD1. The CDR3 is made up of 16 amino acids. V lost 4 bases to trimming and J lost 4 bases; unmatched junction nucleotides: 15. The germline V gene encodes CDR1 GTSNPN and CDR2 SVGIG (reference sequence). This CDR3 reads CAWTTVIQEGAYGYTF. The CDR3 nucleotides are TGTGCCTGGACCACAGTTATCCAGGAGGGGGCCTATGGCTACACCTTC.

The V gene is TRBV28, the J gene TRBJ2-3, with a tentative D call TRBD2 (6 bases). CDR3 size: 14 residues. Trimming shortened V by 8 bases and J by 1 base, and 13 bases separated the two germline ends. Germline CDR1 MDHEN, CDR2 SYDVKM. CDR3 nucleotides: TGTGCCAGCGAGATGGGACTCGGCACAGATACGCAGTATTTT. Translation gives CASEMGLGTDTQYF.

The V gene is TRBV11-2, the J gene TRBJ1-1; possible D gene TRBD1, 5 bases. Germline V gene sequence: CDR1 SGHAT, CDR2 FQNNGV. The CDR3 spans 13 residues. V was cut by 2 bases and J by 7 bases, with 11 bases left in between. DNA of the CDR3: TGTGCCAGCAGCTTAACGGGACTGAATGAAGCTTTCTTT. This gives the protein CASSLTGLNEAFF. Variable domain in full (rest from reference TRBV11-2 and TRBJ1-1): EAGVAQSPRYKIIEKRQSVAFWCNPISGHATLYWYQQILGQGPKLLIQFQNNGVVDDSQLPKDRFSAERLKGVDSTLKIQPAKLEDSAVYLCASSLTGLNEAFFGQGTRLTVV.

The chain couples TRBV6-1 to TRBJ1-1; D gene uncertain. The CDR3 length is 11 residues. In germline, CDR1 is MNHNS, CDR2 SASEGT. The V and J ends lost 8 bases and 4 bases respectively, with 8 bases between them. CDR3 region: CASWGGTEAFF. CDR3 DNA sequence: TGTGCCAGCTGGGGAGGCACTGAAGCTTTCTTT.

This clone was observed a single time. J is TRBJ2-1 and V is TRBV27, with 7 bases matching TRBD2. The CDR3 is 17 residues long. After removal of 3 bases from V and 3 bases from J, the junction contained 11 bases not matched to a gene. The germline V gene has CDR1 MNHEY and CDR2 SMNVEV (reference sequence). CDR3 sequence reads: CASSFSTSRRLYNEQFF. The CDR3 nucleotides are TGTGCCAGCAGTTTCTCGACTAGCCGGAGACTCTACAATGAGCAGTTCTTC.

The gene calls are TRBV5-4 and TRBJ2-1; tentative D call: TRBD2 (6 bases). CDR1 and CDR2 from the germline V gene are SGHNT and YYREEE (reference sequence). V was clipped by 1 base and J by 3 bases, with 11 bases between them. CDR3 length: 15 residues. CDR3 nucleotide sequence: TGTGCCAGCAGCTTGAGGGCGGGAAGCTACAATGAGCAGTTCTTC. It is translated as CASSLRAGSYNEQFF.

The chain has TRBV5-4 and TRBJ2-1; D call uncertain. The CDR3 has 15 amino acids. CDR1 and CDR2 from the germline V gene are SGHNT and YYREEE (reference sequence). Trimming shortened V by 5 bases and J by 0 bases, and 12 bases separated the two germline ends. The CDR3: CASSLTSNSYNEQFF. The CDR3 DNA sequence: TGTGCCAGCAGTTTGACATCCAACTCCTACAATGAGCAGTTCTTC.

The CDR3 sequence is CATSGADSRRETQYF. CDR3 in DNA: TGTGCCACCAGTGGTGCAGACAGCCGACGGGAGACCCAGTACTTC. The J gene is TRBJ2-5, the V gene TRBV24-1, with D possibly being TRBD1 (5 bases). The CDR3 is 15 residues long. The germline V gene encodes CDR1 KGHDR and CDR2 SFDVKD. V was cut by 5 bases and J by 5 bases, with 17 bases left in between.

The rearrangement joins TRBV19 to TRBJ2-1; 9 bases fit TRBD2. V gave up 3 bases and J gave up 0 bases; unmatched junction bases: 3. The CDR3 covers 16 residues. Per germline, CDR1 LNHDA and CDR2 SQIVND (reference sequence). The CDR3 DNA reads as TGTGCCAGTAGTATCAATAGCGGGAGCTCCTACAATGAGCAGTTCTTC. It specifies CASSINSGSSYNEQFF.

The CDR3 DNA reads TGTGCCAGCAGCTTGGAACTGGGGCCCTACGAGCAGTACTTC. As protein: CASSLELGPYEQYF. The chain combines TRBV5-5 with TRBJ2-7, with TRBD1 as a possible D gene (5 bases). Germline CDR1 and CDR2: SGHKS and YYEKEE (reference sequence). With 0 bases removed from V and 2 bases from J, the gap between germline ends came to 9 bases. This CDR3 has 14 residues.

This chain uses TRBV28 with TRBJ1-5, with 7 bases lining up with TRBD1. J lost 3 bases, V lost 5 bases, and 4 bases had no gene match. This CDR3 comprises 14 residues. Germline assignment: CDR1 MDHEN and CDR2 SYDVKM. The CDR3 region has the DNA TGTGCCAGCAGTCTCGGACAGGTCAATCAGCCCCAGCATTTT. Protein product: CASSLGQVNQPQHF. The full variable domain, its missing parts supplied by reference TRBV28 and TRBJ1-5, is DVKVTQSSRYLVKRTGEKVFLECVQDMDHENMFWYRQDPGLGLRLIYFSYDVKMKEKGDIPEGYSVSREKKERFSLILESASTNQTSMYLCASSLGQVNQPQHFGDGTRLSIL.

This clone is a singleton in its sample. This chain connects TRBV9 to TRBJ2-7, with TRBD2 identical over 10 bases. The germline CDR1 and CDR2 sequences are SGDLS and YYNGEE. Trimming at V came to 3 bases and at J to 4 bases, leaving 7 bases not matched to a gene. The CDR3 totals 15 residues. The CDR3 DNA reads as TGTGCCAGCAGCGAGGGGAGCGGGAGGGATTACGAGCAGTACTTC. This codes for CASSEGSGRDYEQYF.

The chain recombines TRBV12-3 or TRBV12-4 with TRBJ2-7; D gene ambiguous. The CDR3 covers 12 residues. Trimming removed 2 bases from V and 6 bases from J, with 8 bases in between. The chain's CDR3 is CASSLPLGEQYF. DNA for the CDR3: TGTGCCAGCAGTTTACCGTTGGGCGAGCAGTACTTC.

The chain recombines TRBV18 with TRBJ2-7, with D possibly being TRBD2 (6 bases). Germline V gene sequence: CDR1 KGHSH, CDR2 LQKENI. CDR3 length equals 16 residues. With 2 bases removed from V and 0 bases from J, the gap between germline ends came to 14 bases. The chain's CDR3 is CASSPSPAGSSYEQYF. CDR3 sequence (DNA): TGTGCCAGCTCACCAAGCCCGGCGGGGAGCTCCTACGAGCAGTACTTC.

The chain's CDR3 is CASTPPGDSPEKLFF. CDR3 coding DNA: TGTGCCAGCACTCCCCCGGGGGACAGTCCTGAAAAACTGTTTTTT. The chain carries TRBV25-1 and TRBJ1-4; TRBD1 agrees at 7 bases. Unmatched junction bases numbered 12, after V lost 7 bases and J lost 7 bases. CDR1 and CDR2 from the germline V gene are MGHDK and SYGVNS. The CDR3 runs 15 residues. Based on the CDR3 plus reference TRBV25-1 and TRBJ1-4, the full variable domain is EADIYQTPRYLVIGTGKKITLECSQTMGHDKMYWYQQDPGMELHLIHYSYGVNSTEKGDLSSESTVSRIRTEHFPLTLESARPSHTSQYLCASTPPGDSPEKLFFGSGTQLSVL.

The chain carries TRBV7-8 and TRBJ1-5, with a weak D call TRBD1 (6 bases). Germline V gene sequence: CDR1 SGHVS, CDR2 FQNEAQ. Between the trimmed V and J ends, which lost 1 base and 0 bases, there was a span of 10 bases. CDR3 length: 16 residues. CDR3: CASSLEDRYSNQPQHF. CDR3 coding DNA: TGTGCCAGCAGCTTAGAGGACAGATATAGCAATCAGCCCCAGCATTTT. Together with reference TRBV7-8 and TRBJ1-5, the CDR3 gives the full variable domain: GAGVSQSPRYKVAKRGQDVALRCDPISGHVSLFWYQQALGQGPEFLTYFQNEAQLDKSGLPSDRFFAERPEGSVSTLKIQRTQQEDSAVYLCASSLEDRYSNQPQHFGDGTRLSIL.

V and J are TRBV7-3 and TRBJ2-1, with TRBD2 identical over 11 bases. The germline V gene has CDR1 SGHTA and CDR2 FQGTGA. V shed 5 bases and J 9 bases; nucleotides not matched to a gene: 12. This CDR3 has 16 amino acids. The CDR3, as DNA: TGTGCCAGCAGCCCAAACCGTGTTGGACTAGCGGGTGAGCAGTTCTTC. Its protein product is CASSPNRVGLAGEQFF.

The V gene is TRBV30, the J gene TRBJ1-1; no clear D gene. Trimming took 0 bases from V and 1 from J, leaving 6 bases between them. This CDR3 contains 13 residues. Germline V gene data show CDR1 as GTSNPN and CDR2 as SVGIG (reference sequence). CDR3 sequence (DNA): TGTGCCTGGAGTGTACCTGGGAACACTGAAGCTTTCTTT. Translating it yields CAWSVPGNTEAFF.

This clone was seen only once. This chain connects TRBV7-3 to TRBJ2-1, with TRBD2 identical over 9 bases. Germline V gene sequence: CDR1 SGHTA, CDR2 FQGTGA. The CDR3 length is 11 residues. V was pared by 4 bases and J by 14 bases, with 3 bases of the junction left unmatched. CDR3 amino acids: CASSSGTSKFF. The CDR3 coding sequence is TGTGCCAGCAGCTCCGGGACTAGCAAGTTCTTC.

The table lists this clone with a count of one. The chain joins TRBV6-5 to TRBJ2-1; 14 nucleotides match TRBD2. After removal of 7 bases from V and 9 bases from J, the junction contained 8 bases not matched to a gene. The CDR3 is 15 amino acids. The germline gives CDR1 MNHEY, CDR2 SVGAGI. CDR3 nucleotide sequence: TGTGCCAGCACTACCGGGACTAGCGGGAGAGTTGAGCAGTTCTTC. Protein sequence: CASTTGTSGRVEQFF.